This TCR beta chain was sequenced for a study of control samples from healthy donors and cancer patients (dated by TCRdb to between 2020 and 2021). This clone was seen once. The antigen it binds to is not known. No qualities accompany the bases; no much larger clone lies one base away. Receptor libraries were prepared by the immunoSEQ multiplex PCR assay. In its TCRdb copy, this immuneACCESS table keeps in-frame sequences only and misses some clones. Where compared with another copy, unresolved V genes explain less than half of these, and the others have no known cause. A total of approximately 150,000 clones appear in this sample, around 90% of them only once. The ten largest clones add up to roughly 3.2% of the sample. The CDR3 runs 15 residues from the cysteine to the phenylalanine. The read is trimmed to its CDR3 DNA, 45 bases read in frame from base 1. V was cut back by 5 bases and J by 3 bases, leaving a gap of 16 bases between them. Via the germline V gene, CDR1 is MNHEY and CDR2 SVGAGI.

The clonotype comes from a man younger than 40 in good health. This chain is built from TRBV6-5 and TRBJ1-2, with the D gene uncertain. Sequences were obtained from blood. The CDR3 region reads CASSPSHAVYYGYTF. The DNA reads as follows: TGTGCCAGCAGTCCTTCGCACGCAGTTTACTATGGCTACACCTTC.